The next 17 T cell receptor beta chains were all read from a single sample in a study of control samples from healthy donors and cancer patients. Libraries were prepared by immunoSEQ multiplex PCR; TCRdb keeps only in-frame clonotypes and omits some of them. The sample records 90,000 or so clones, about 89% being singletons. The sequenced sample was blood. These receptors were collected from a woman aged 55-70 years in good health.

The chain recombines TRBV5-1 with TRBJ1-6; no definite D call. Germline V gene sequence: CDR1 SGHRS, CDR2 YFSETQ. Trimming took 2 bases from V and 8 from J, leaving 11 bases between them. CDR3 length: 14 residues. CDR3 in amino acids: CASSFGLPDSPLHF. CDR3 DNA sequence: TGCGCCAGCAGCTTTGGATTACCGGATTCACCCCTCCACTTT.

The rearrangement uses TRBV2 and TRBJ1-6; no definite D call. The length of the CDR3 is 12 residues. Germline V gene lookup returns CDR1 SNHLY and CDR2 FYNNEI. Trimming left V 3 bases short and J 14 bases short, with 11 bases between. CDR3 sequence (DNA): TGTGCCAGCAGTGAGGGGAGGTCAACCCTCCACTTT. As protein: CASSEGRSTLHF.

The chain has TRBV30 and TRBJ2-2; 11 bases line up with TRBD2. The junction had 5 bases not matched to a gene; V was cut back by 2 bases and J by 6 bases. Per the germline V gene, CDR1 is GTSNPN and CDR2 is SVGIG (reference sequence). This CDR3 contains 15 residues. The CDR3 loop is CAWSLAGGPSGELFF. CDR3 nucleotides: TGTGCCTGGAGTTTAGCGGGAGGGCCTTCCGGGGAGCTGTTTTTT.

This clone came up a few times. The chain recombines TRBV19 with TRBJ2-2, with 9 bases that match TRBD2. With V trimmed by 7 bases and J by 0 bases, 18 bases remained unmatched. Germline V gene sequence: CDR1 LNHDA, CDR2 SQIVND (reference sequence). The CDR3 runs to 20 residues. Written as DNA, the CDR3 is TGTGCCAGTACTCACCCGGGTTTAGGTAGCGGGGGAGCGAACACCGGGGAGCTGTTTTTT. As protein: CASTHPGLGSGGANTGELFF.

The rearrangement joins TRBV6-5 to TRBJ2-3; D is uncertain. The length of the CDR3 is 14 residues. Trimming left V 0 bases short and J 2 bases short, with 6 bases between. Germline values: CDR1 MNHEY, CDR2 SVGAGI. In DNA form, the CDR3 reads TGTGCCAGCAGTTACTCCCGGCTCACAGATACGCAGTATTTT. It translates to CASSYSRLTDTQYF.

The chain couples TRBV18 to TRBJ1-1; no clear D. The V end was cut by 3 bases, the J end by 1 base, with 15 bases between. CDR1 is KGHSH, CDR2 LQKENI, per germline. The CDR3 has 16 amino acids. The CDR3 DNA is TGTGCCAGCTCACCCCTTCGAGCGCGTACGAACACTGAAGCTTTCTTT. It translates to CASSPLRARTNTEAFF.

The chain is built from TRBV6-5 and TRBJ2-1; 7 bases are a match to TRBD1. The V gene's germline CDR1 is MNHEY and CDR2 SVGAGI. The V gene end was trimmed by 4 bases and the J gene end by 0 bases; junction bases not matched to a gene: 3. The CDR3 is 15 residues long. CDR3 residues: CASSLTGSSYNEQFF. The CDR3 nucleotides read TGTGCCAGCAGTTTGACAGGGAGCTCCTACAATGAGCAGTTCTTC.

V and J are TRBV7-8 and TRBJ2-6; 10 nucleotides match TRBD1. The CDR3 contains 18 residues. The V gene end was trimmed by 5 bases and the J gene end by 3 bases; junction bases not matched to a gene: 10. Germline lookup yields CDR1 SGHVS and CDR2 FQNEAQ. CDR3 amino acids: CASSARQGAGSGANVLTF. In DNA form, the CDR3 reads TGTGCCAGCAGCGCGCGACAGGGGGCTGGCAGTGGGGCCAACGTCCTGACTTTC.

This clone is a singleton in its sample. This sequence joins TRBV9 and TRBJ2-3; 9 bases fit TRBD2. The CDR3 spans 15 residues. The germline gives CDR1 SGDLS, CDR2 YYNGEE. The V gene end was trimmed by 0 bases and the J gene end by 6 bases; junction bases not matched to a gene: 5. As DNA, the CDR3 is TGTGCCAGCAGCGTAGCGGGACTAGCACCCGATACGCAGTATTTT. This encodes CASSVAGLAPDTQYF.

This chain uses TRBV18 with TRBJ2-3, with no clear D. The CDR3 runs 15 residues. Looked up from germline, CDR1 is KGHSH and CDR2 is LQKENI. Deletions cut 2 bases from V and 4 bases from J, with 13 bases between. CDR3 nucleotides: TGTGCCAGCTCACCATATGTGACTCCCCCAGATACGCAGTATTTT. This encodes CASSPYVTPPDTQYF.

The V gene is TRBV20-1, the J gene TRBJ2-7; no firm D call. The length of the CDR3 is 11 residues. CDR1 is DFQATT, CDR2 SNEGSKA, per germline (reference sequence). Between the trimmed V and J ends, which lost 7 bases and 5 bases, there was a span of 12 bases. CDR3 residues: CSVERANEQYF. As DNA, the CDR3 is TGCAGTGTAGAAAGGGCCAACGAGCAGTACTTC.

The chain uses TRBV5-8 and TRBJ2-7; TRBD1 matches at 8 bases. The CDR3 spans 14 residues. V lost 4 bases to trimming and J lost 5 bases; unmatched junction nucleotides: 8. CDR1 is SGHTS and CDR2 is YDEGEE in the germline V gene. CDR3 sequence (DNA): TGTGCCAGCAGCCGAGGCGGACAGGGTGACGAGCAGTACTTC. It yields the protein CASSRGGQGDEQYF.

The genes are TRBV5-1 and TRBJ1-2, with D hard to call. Germline assignment: CDR1 SGHRS and CDR2 YFSETQ. CDR3 size: 14 residues. With 7 bases removed from V and 4 bases from J, the gap between germline ends came to 17 bases. CDR3 region: CASGPGTQGYGYTF. DNA for the CDR3: TGCGCCAGCGGACCGGGCACCCAAGGCTATGGCTACACCTTC. The full variable domain, completed using reference TRBV5-1 and TRBJ1-2, is KAGVTQTPRYLIKTRGQQVTLSCSPISGHRSVSWYQQTPGQGLQFLFEYFSETQRNKGNFPGRFSGRQFSNSRSEMNVSTLELGDSALYLCASGPGTQGYGYTFGSGTRLTVV.

The chain joins TRBV10-3 to TRBJ1-5, with 9 bases lining up with TRBD1. The length of the CDR3 is 15 residues. Trimming cost V 2 bases and J 6 bases; bases outside gene matches: 5. The germline V gene has CDR1 ENHRY and CDR2 SYGVKD. The CDR3 protein is CAISENGQGTQPQHF. As DNA, the CDR3 is TGTGCCATCAGTGAGAACGGACAGGGGACTCAGCCCCAGCATTTT.

The J gene is TRBJ2-3, the V gene TRBV28; 10 nucleotides match TRBD1. V trimming: 6 bases; J trimming: 5 bases; junction bases outside the gene matches: 8. This CDR3 has 15 residues. Looked up from germline, CDR1 is MDHEN and CDR2 is SYDVKM. The CDR3 DNA reads TGTGCCAGCAGCCTCGGGACAGGGGCCCGAGATACGCAGTATTTT. Amino acid sequence: CASSLGTGARDTQYF.

V is TRBV4-2 and J is TRBJ2-7; 13 bases agree with TRBD2. The V and J ends lost 3 bases and 1 base, in that order; junction bases with no gene match: 6. The CDR3 runs 17 residues. CDR1 is LGHNA and CDR2 is YNFKEQ in the germline V gene. The CDR3 loop reads CASSHVTSGRVSYEQYF. The CDR3 bases are TGTGCCAGCAGCCACGTAACTAGCGGGAGGGTTTCCTACGAGCAGTACTTC.

This clone was recorded once. The J gene is TRBJ2-3, the V gene TRBV9, with 9 positions matching TRBD2. The CDR3 consists of 17 residues. The J segment lost 2 bases and the V segment lost 0 bases, leaving 7 bases of the junction unmatched. The V gene's germline CDR1 is SGDLS and CDR2 YYNGEE. The CDR3: CASSVERAGGATDTQYF. As DNA, the CDR3 is TGTGCCAGCAGCGTAGAAAGGGCGGGGGGGGCCACAGATACGCAGTATTTT.